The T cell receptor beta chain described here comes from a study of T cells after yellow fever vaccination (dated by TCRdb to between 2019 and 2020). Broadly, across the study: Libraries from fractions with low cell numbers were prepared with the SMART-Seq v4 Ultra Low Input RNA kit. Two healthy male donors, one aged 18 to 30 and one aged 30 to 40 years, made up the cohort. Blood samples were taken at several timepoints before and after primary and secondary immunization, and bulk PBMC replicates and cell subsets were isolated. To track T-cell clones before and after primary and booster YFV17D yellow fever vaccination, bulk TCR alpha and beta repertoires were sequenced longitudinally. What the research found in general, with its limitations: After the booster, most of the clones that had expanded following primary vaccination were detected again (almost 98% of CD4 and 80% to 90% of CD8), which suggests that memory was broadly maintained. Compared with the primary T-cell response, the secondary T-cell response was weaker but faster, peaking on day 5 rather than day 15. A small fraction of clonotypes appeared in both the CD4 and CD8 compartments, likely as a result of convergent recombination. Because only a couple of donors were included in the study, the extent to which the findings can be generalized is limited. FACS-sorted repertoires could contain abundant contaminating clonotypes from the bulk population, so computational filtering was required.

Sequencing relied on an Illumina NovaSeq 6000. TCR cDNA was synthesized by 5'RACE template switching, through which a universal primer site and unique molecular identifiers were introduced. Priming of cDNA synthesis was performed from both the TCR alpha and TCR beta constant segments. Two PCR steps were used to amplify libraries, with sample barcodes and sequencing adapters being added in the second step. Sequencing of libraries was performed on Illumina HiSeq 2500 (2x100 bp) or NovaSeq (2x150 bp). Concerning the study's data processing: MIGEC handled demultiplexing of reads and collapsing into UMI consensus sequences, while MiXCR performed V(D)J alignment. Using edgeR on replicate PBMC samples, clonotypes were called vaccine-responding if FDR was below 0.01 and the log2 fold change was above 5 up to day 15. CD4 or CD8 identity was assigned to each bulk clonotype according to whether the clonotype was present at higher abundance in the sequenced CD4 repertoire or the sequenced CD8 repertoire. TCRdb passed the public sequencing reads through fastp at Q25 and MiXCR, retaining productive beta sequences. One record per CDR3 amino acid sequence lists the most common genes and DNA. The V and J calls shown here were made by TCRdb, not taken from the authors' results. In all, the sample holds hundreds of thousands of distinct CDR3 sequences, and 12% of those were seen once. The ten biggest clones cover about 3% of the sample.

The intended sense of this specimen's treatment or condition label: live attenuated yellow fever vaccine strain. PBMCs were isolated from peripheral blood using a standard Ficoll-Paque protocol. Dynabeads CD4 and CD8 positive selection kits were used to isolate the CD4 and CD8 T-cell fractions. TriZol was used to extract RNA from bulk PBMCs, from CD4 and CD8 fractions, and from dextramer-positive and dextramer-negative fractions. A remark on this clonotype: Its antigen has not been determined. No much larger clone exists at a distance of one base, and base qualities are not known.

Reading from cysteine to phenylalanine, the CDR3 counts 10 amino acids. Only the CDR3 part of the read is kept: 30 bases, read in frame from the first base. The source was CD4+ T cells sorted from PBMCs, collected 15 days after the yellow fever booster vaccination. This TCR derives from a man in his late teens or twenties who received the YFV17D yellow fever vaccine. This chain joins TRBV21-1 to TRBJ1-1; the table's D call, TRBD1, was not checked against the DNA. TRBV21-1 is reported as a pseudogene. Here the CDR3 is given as CASREGRAFF. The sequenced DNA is TGTGCCAGCAGAGAGGGACGAGCTTTCTTT.